Sequencing of this TCR beta chain was carried out in a study of blood T cell repertoires in COVID-19. The CDR3 consists of 14 residues. The trim removed 6 bases at V and 8 bases at J, leaving 8 bases unmatched. Germline CDR1 is WSHSY and CDR2 is SAAADI. Sequencing used immunoSEQ multiplex PCR; TCRdb keeps in-frame clones, though not all of them. The sample carries about 210,000 clones, around 80% recorded once. Specimen: peripheral blood. The chain uses TRBV10-2 and TRBJ1-4, with 8 bases identical to TRBD1. The TCR sequence derives from a woman aged 80 or over with COVID-19, enrolled during active disease. CDR3 sequence (DNA): TGCGCCAGCAGAAGAGACAGGGGAGGCGAAAAACTGTTTTTT. Translation: CASRRDRGGEKLFF.